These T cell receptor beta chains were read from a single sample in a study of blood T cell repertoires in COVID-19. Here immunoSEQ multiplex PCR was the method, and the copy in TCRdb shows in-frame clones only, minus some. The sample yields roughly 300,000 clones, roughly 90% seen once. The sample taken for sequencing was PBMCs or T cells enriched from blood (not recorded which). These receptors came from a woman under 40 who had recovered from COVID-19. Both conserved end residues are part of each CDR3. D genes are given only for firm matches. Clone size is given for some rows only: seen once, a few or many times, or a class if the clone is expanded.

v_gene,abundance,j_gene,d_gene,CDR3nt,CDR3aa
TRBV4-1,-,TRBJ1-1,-,TGCGCCAGCAGCCAAGATGGGAGGGCTGGAGCTTTCTTT,CASSQDGRAGAFF
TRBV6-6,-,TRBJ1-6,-,TGTGCCAGCAGGCCCCTGGGGGGTATAGATTCACCCCTCCACTTT,CASRPLGGIDSPLHF
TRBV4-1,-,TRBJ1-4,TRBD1,TGCGCCAGCAGCCAAGTCGGGACAGGAGGTGAAAAACTGTTTTTT,CASSQVGTGGEKLFF
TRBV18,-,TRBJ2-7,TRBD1,TGTGCCAGCTCGCGGACCGGGACAGGGGATAGTGAGCAGTACTTC,CASSRTGTGDSEQYF
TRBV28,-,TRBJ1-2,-,TGTGCCAGCAGTCCGTTTCAGGGGAGCGGCTACACCTTC,CASSPFQGSGYTF
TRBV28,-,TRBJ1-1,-,TGTGCCAGCAGTTTATCTCTCACTGAAGCTTTCTTT,CASSLSLTEAFF
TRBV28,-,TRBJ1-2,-,TGTGCCAGCAGTGCTCGCAGGGCTTCTAACTATGGCTACACCTTC,CASSARRASNYGYTF
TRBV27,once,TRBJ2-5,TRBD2,TGTGCCAGCAGTTGGGGCGGGAGCTACCAAGAGACCCAGTACTTC,CASSWGGSYQETQYF
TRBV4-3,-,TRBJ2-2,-,TGCGCCAGCAGCCCAACCGACAGGAACACCGGGGAGCTGTTTTTT,CASSPTDRNTGELFF
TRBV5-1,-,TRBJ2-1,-,TGCGCCAGCACGCCCGGGGGGCCCGTCTCCTACAATGAGCAGTTCTTC,CASTPGGPVSYNEQFF
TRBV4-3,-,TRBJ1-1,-,TGCGCCAGCAGCCAAGGTTGGGGGACACTAAACACTGAAGCTTTCTTT,CASSQGWGTLNTEAFF
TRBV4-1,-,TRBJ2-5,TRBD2,TGCGCCAGCAGCCAAAGCGGGGGAGAGCGAGAGACCCAGTACTTC,CASSQSGGERETQYF
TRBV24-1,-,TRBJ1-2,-,TGTGCCACCAGTGAGTACACATCTTCTAGGGGCTACACCTTC,CATSEYTSSRGYTF
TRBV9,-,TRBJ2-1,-,TGTGCCAGCAGCGTAGGTGGGGCGCGGAAGCAGTTCTTC,CASSVGGARKQFF
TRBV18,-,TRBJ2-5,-,TGTGCCAGCTCGCCTCTCGGGTCCCCCCAAGAGACCCAGTACTTC,CASSPLGSPQETQYF
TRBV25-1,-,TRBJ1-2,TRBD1,TGTGCCAGCTGGACAGGGTCGAGCGGCTACACCTTC,CASWTGSSGYTF
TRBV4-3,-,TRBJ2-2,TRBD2,TGCGCCAGCAGCCTACGAATAGCGGGAGTAGAGGCCGGGGAGCTGTTTTTT,CASSLRIAGVEAGELFF
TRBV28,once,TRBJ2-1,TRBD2,TGTGCCAGCAGTCAGGGACTAGCGGGGGACAATGAGCAGTTCTTC,CASSQGLAGDNEQFF
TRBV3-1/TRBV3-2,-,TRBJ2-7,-,TGTGCCAGCAGGGGACTTCCGGACCCCTACGAGCAGTACTTC,CASRGLPDPYEQYF
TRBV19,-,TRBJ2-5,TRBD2,TGTGCCAGTAGTACGAACGGGAGGGGGGAGGTTCGGGAGACCCAGTACTTC,CASSTNGRGEVRETQYF
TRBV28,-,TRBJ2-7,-,TGTGCCAGCACCCTGGGGACATACGAGCAGTACTTC,CASTLGTYEQYF
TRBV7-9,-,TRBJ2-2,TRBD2,TGTGCCAGCAGCCCCGGGACTAGCGCTGCCGGGGAGCTGTTTTTT,CASSPGTSAAGELFF
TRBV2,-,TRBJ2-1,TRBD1,TGTGCCAGCACCACCGACAGGGGCTCCTACAATGAGCAGTTCTTC,CASTTDRGSYNEQFF
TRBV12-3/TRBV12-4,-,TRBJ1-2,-,TGTGCCAGCAGTGTCGACAGCGGGTATGGCTACACCTTC,CASSVDSGYGYTF
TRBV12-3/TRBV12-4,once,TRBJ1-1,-,TGTGCCAGCAGTTCGACAGGGAACACTGAAGCTTTCTTT,CASSSTGNTEAFF
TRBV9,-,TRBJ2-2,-,TGTGCCAGCAGCGTCTCTCTAGTTAACACCGGGGAGCTGTTTTTT,CASSVSLVNTGELFF
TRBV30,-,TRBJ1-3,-,TGTGCCTGGAATTCCGTCTCTGGAAACACCATATATTTT,CAWNSVSGNTIYF
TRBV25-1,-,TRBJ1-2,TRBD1,TGTGCCAGCAGTAGGGACAGAAACTATGGCTACACCTTC,CASSRDRNYGYTF
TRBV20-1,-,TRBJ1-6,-,TGCAGTGCTAGTAGGCAGGGCAATTCACCCCTCCACTTT,CSASRQGNSPLHF
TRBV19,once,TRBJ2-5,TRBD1,TGTGCCAGTAGTATTTCCGGGACAGGGGAGGGAGAGACCCAGTACTTC,CASSISGTGEGETQYF
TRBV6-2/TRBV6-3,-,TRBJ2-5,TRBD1,TGTGCCAGCAGTCGGACAGGGCACCAAGAGACCCAGTACTTC,CASSRTGHQETQYF